These 2 T cell receptor beta chains were all obtained from the same sample, sequenced in a study of T cell responses to AZD1222 COVID-19 vaccine (dated by TCRdb to the early 2020s). The time point label of this sample denotes: about 28 days (+/-7) after the second vaccine dose. The method behind the library was the immunoSEQ multiplex PCR assay. TCRdb stores this immuneACCESS table with in-frame sequences only. Part of the clones is absent; in the studies checked, under half of the shortfall reflects unresolved V genes, and no reason is known for the rest. The sample profile shows roughly 180,000 clones; 85% to 95% of them were found once. 1.6% of the sample is taken by the ten largest. Specimen: peripheral blood, collected 28 days after the second AZD1222 dose. The receptors stem from an adult who received the AZD1222 COVID-19 vaccine.

The CDR3 coding sequence is TGTGCCAGCAGCCCCAGGGGTATGACTTATGGCTACACCTTC. This codes for CASSPRGMTYGYTF. The chain joins TRBV11-3 to TRBJ1-2, with D possibly matching TRBD1 (6 bases). CDR1 is SGHNT, CDR2 YENEEA, per germline. V shed 5 bases and J shed 5 bases, with 15 bases lying between them. The CDR3 has 14 amino acids.

In its sample, this clone was seen a few times. V is TRBV2 and J is TRBJ1-6, with a possible D match to TRBD1 (5 bases). CDR1 is SNHLY and CDR2 is FYNNEI in the germline V gene. The CDR3 is 13 amino acids. The V and J ends lost 7 bases and 7 bases respectively, with 11 bases between them. The CDR3 region is CASKGDLNSPLHF. CDR3 bases: TGTGCCAGCAAAGGGGACCTCAATTCACCCCTCCACTTT.